These 11 T cell receptor beta chains came from one sample sequenced in a study of graft-versus-host responses after intestinal transplantation. Their recognized antigens are unknown. Sequenced by immunoSEQ multiplex PCR; TCRdb stores in-frame clones only, minus some. The data show some 90,000 clones, just under 95% seen once. This specimen was unstimulated CD8+ T cells sorted from spleen or lymph node cells, taken before transplant. All receptors come from a human donor who was the organ donor for an intestinal transplant.

The CDR3 loop is CASRRTSGGRDNEQFF. DNA for the CDR3: TGTGCCAGCAGGCGGACTAGCGGGGGCCGGGACAATGAGCAGTTCTTC. The chain carries TRBV7-4 and TRBJ2-1; 13 nucleotides line up with TRBD2. Unmatched junction bases numbered 7, after V lost 6 bases and J lost 5 bases. This CDR3 region has 16 residues. Germline values: CDR1 SGHVT, CDR2 SQSDAQ.

The genes are TRBV19 and TRBJ1-2; no firm D call. Germline V gives CDR1 LNHDA, CDR2 SQIVND (reference sequence). This CDR3 contains 13 residues. V lost 5 bases, J lost 8 bases, and 15 bases lay in between. Here the CDR3 DNA reads TGTGCCAGTAGTCCGACTAGTTCTGTCGGCTACACCTTC. This encodes CASSPTSSVGYTF.

The V and J genes are TRBV5-4 and TRBJ2-7; TRBD1 aligns across 9 bases. The CDR3 length is 15 residues. The J segment lost 4 bases and the V segment lost 4 bases, leaving 9 bases of the junction unmatched. Germline lookup yields CDR1 SGHNT and CDR2 YYREEE (reference sequence). The CDR3, as DNA: TGTGCCAGCAGCCGACCGGACAGGGGATTTTACGAGCAGTACTTC. It codes for CASSRPDRGFYEQYF.

Written as DNA, the CDR3 is TGTGCCAGCAGCTTATGGACACTTCATTTTAATTCACCCCTCCACTTT. Its protein product is CASSLWTLHFNSPLHF. The chain couples TRBV7-2 to TRBJ1-6, with D perhaps matching TRBD1 (5 bases). The ends were cut back, 2 bases at V and 6 bases at J, with 14 bases in the middle. The CDR3 consists of 16 residues. Germline V gene data show CDR1 as SGHTA and CDR2 as FQGNSA.

This sequence joins TRBV7-2 and TRBJ1-6, with TRBD1 matching over 8 bases. The CDR3 runs 17 residues. Germline V CDR1 and CDR2: SGHTA, FQGNSA. Losses at the gene ends were 4 bases for V and 4 bases for J; bases not matched to a gene: 9. Here the CDR3 reads CASSSPGQAAYNSPLHF. CDR3 nucleotide sequence: TGTGCCAGCAGCTCCCCGGGACAGGCGGCTTATAATTCACCCCTCCACTTT.

The V call is TRBV19, the J call TRBJ2-7; TRBD1 is a possible D gene (5 bases). With 3 bases removed from V and 2 bases from J, the gap between germline ends came to 8 bases. Germline assignment: CDR1 LNHDA and CDR2 SQIVND (reference sequence). The CDR3 extends over 13 amino acids. The CDR3 bases are TGTGCCAGTAGTATTACAGGAACCTACGAGCAGTACTTC. Protein product: CASSITGTYEQYF.

This clone was counted a few times. The J gene is TRBJ2-1, the V gene TRBV7-8; D perhaps matches TRBD2 (6 bases). Looked up from germline, CDR1 is SGHVS and CDR2 is FQNEAQ. There are 11 residues in the CDR3. The V end lost 5 bases, the J end lost 10 bases, and 9 bases lay between the germline ends. This CDR3 is CASSPGLEQFF. CDR3 nucleotides: TGTGCCAGCAGCCCAGGACTAGAGCAGTTCTTC.

This chain uses TRBV29-1 with TRBJ1-1; D might be TRBD1 (5 bases). Looked up from germline, CDR1 is SQVTM and CDR2 is ANQGSEA. CDR3 length: 14 residues. Trimming removed 5 bases at V and 3 bases at J, with 16 bases between. This chain's CDR3 is CSVPFLGLDTEAFF. CDR3 coding DNA: TGCAGCGTTCCCTTCCTGGGGCTGGACACTGAAGCTTTCTTT.

This sequence joins TRBV7-2 and TRBJ2-7; 7 positions agree with TRBD1. The germline CDR1 and CDR2 sequences are SGHTA and FQGNSA. The CDR3 consists of 13 residues. Trimming cost V 5 bases and J 2 bases; bases outside gene matches: 3. The CDR3 DNA reads TGTGCCAGCAGCCATGGACAGGCCTACGAGCAGTACTTC. Residues: CASSHGQAYEQYF. Combining the CDR3 with reference TRBV7-2 and TRBJ2-7 gives the whole variable domain GAGVSQSPSNKVTEKGKDVELRCDPISGHTALYWYRQSLGQGLEFLIYFQGNSAPDKSGLPSDRFSAERTGGSVSTLTIQRTQQEDSAVYLCASSHGQAYEQYFGPGTRLTVT.

V and J are TRBV6-6 and TRBJ1-5; D is possibly TRBD1 (5 bases). The CDR3 covers 14 residues. The V and J ends lost 5 bases and 2 bases respectively, with 10 bases between them. Germline CDR1 MNHNY, CDR2 SVGAGI (reference sequence). The CDR3 reads CASSIRGGNQPQHF. CDR3 DNA sequence: TGTGCCAGCAGTATTAGGGGTGGCAATCAGCCCCAGCATTTT.

The rearrangement joins TRBV5-6 to TRBJ2-1, with a possible D match to TRBD2 (5 bases). The CDR3 runs 17 residues. Trimming cost V 4 bases and J 3 bases, with 20 bases left between them. CDR1 is SGHDT and CDR2 is YYEEEE in the germline V gene. Here the CDR3 reads CASSPILEGVGYNEQFF. CDR3 nucleotides: TGTGCCAGCAGCCCTATCCTCGAGGGAGTGGGCTACAATGAGCAGTTCTTC.